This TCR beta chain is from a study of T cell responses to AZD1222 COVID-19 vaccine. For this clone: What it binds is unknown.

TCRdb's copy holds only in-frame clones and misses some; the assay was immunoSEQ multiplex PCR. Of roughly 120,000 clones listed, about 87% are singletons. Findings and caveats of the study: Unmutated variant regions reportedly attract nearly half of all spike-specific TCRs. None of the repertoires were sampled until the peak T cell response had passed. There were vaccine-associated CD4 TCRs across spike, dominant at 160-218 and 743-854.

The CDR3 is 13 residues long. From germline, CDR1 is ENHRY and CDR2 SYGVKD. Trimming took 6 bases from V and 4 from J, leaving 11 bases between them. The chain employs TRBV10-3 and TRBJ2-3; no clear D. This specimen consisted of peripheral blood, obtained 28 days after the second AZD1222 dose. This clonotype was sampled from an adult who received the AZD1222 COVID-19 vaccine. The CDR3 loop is CAIRAVDADTQYF. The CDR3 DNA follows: TGTGCCATCAGAGCAGTCGACGCAGATACGCAGTATTTT.